The clone carrying this TCR beta chain was seen more than once but under ten times. Its antigen remains unknown. This sample was included in a study of T cells in Graves' hyperthyroidism and ophthalmopathy. Study-wide results and limits: Ophthalmopathy was told apart from stable hyperthyroidism by a 13 V-J model.

Patients showing uncontrolled infection, other autoimmune disease, pregnancy or lactation were ineligible. Diagnosis relied on clinical symptoms, serum thyroxine and TRAb, thyroid ultrasound and orbital computed tomography. The PBMCs were taken from under 12 ml of fresh peripheral blood. Using RNA transcripts as the source, TCR beta CDR3 regions were amplified. First-round RT-PCR with HTBI primers amplified the TCR CDR3 region. MiXCR, run by TCRdb on the multiplex PCR reads, gives a single entry per CDR3 protein. The sample lists 370,000 or so distinct CDR3 sequences, roughly 25% occurring once. CDR1 is SGHAT, CDR2 FQNNGV, per germline. The CDR3 totals 13 residues. Trimming shortened V by 4 bases and J by 5 bases, and 9 bases separated the two germline ends.

The source material was blood. The chain uses TRBV11-2 and TRBJ1-5; D not resolved. The TCR was taken from a man aged 45-65 years with Graves' hyperthyroidism. CDR3 in DNA: TGTGCCAGCAGCTCGAAGGGAGATCAGCCCCAGCATTTT. Its protein product is CASSSKGDQPQHF.